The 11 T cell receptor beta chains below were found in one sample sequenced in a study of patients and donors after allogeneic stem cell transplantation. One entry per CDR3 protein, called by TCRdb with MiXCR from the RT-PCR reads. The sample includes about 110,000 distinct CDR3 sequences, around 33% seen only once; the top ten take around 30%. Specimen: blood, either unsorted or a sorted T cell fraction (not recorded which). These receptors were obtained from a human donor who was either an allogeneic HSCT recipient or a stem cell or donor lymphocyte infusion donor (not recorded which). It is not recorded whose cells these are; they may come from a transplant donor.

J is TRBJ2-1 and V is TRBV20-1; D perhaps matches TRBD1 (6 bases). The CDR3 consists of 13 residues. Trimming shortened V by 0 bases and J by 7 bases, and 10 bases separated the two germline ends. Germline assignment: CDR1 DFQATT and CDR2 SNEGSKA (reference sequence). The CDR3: CSAREGQRNEQFF. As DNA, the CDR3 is TGCAGTGCTAGAGAGGGACAACGAAATGAGCAGTTCTTC.

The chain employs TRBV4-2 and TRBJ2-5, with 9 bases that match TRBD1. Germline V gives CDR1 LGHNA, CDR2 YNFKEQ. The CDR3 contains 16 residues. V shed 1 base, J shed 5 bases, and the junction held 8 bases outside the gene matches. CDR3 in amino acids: CASSQVLGQGLETQYF. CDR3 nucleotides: TGTGCCAGCAGCCAAGTTTTAGGACAGGGGCTCGAGACCCAGTACTTC.

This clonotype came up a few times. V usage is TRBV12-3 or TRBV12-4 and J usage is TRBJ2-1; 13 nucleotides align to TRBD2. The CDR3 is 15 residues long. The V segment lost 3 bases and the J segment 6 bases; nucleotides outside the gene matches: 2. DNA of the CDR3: TGTGCCAGCAGTTTCCGACTAGCGGGAGGCAATGAGCAGTTCTTC. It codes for CASSFRLAGGNEQFF.

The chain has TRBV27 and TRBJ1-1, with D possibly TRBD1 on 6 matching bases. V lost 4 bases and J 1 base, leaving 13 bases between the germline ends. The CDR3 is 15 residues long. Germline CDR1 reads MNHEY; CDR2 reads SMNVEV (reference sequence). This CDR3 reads CASSYSGQTNTEAFF. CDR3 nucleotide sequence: TGTGCCAGCAGTTATTCGGGACAAACGAACACTGAAGCTTTCTTT.

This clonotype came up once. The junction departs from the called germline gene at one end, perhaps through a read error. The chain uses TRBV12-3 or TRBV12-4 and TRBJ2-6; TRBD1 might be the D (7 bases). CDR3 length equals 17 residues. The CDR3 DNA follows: TGTGCCAGCAGTCCGGGGGACAGATCGCCTGGGGCCGACGTCCTGACTTTC. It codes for CASSPGDRSPGADVLTF.

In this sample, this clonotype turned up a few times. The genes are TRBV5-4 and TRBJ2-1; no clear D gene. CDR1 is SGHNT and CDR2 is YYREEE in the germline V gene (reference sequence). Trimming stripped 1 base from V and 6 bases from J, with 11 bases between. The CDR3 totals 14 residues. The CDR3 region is CASSLYRLSNEQFF. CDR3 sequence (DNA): TGTGCCAGCAGCTTGTATAGACTGTCCAATGAGCAGTTCTTC. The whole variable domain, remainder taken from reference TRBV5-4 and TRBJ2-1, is ETGVTQSPTHLIKTRGQQVTLRCSSQSGHNTVSWYQQALGQGPQFIFQYYREEENGRGNFPPRFSGLQFPNYSSELNVNALELDDSALYLCASSLYRLSNEQFFGPGTRLTVL.

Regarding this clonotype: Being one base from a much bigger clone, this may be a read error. The CDR3 is CSVDLRGRLDGYTF. CDR3 bases: TGCAGCGTTGATCTTCGGGGACGGCTTGATGGCTACACCTTC. The chain couples TRBV29-1 to TRBJ1-2; maybe TRBD1 (5 bases). The V end was cut by 3 bases, the J end by 6 bases, with 17 bases between. The CDR3 length is 14 residues. The germline V gene encodes CDR1 SQVTM and CDR2 ANQGSEA.

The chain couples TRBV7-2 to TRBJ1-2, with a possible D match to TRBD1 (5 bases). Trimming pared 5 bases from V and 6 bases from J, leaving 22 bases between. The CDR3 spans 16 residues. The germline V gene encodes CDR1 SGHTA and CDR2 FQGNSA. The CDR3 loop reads CASSRRDFSSDNGYTF. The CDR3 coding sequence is TGTGCCAGCAGCCGCAGGGATTTCTCCTCTGACAATGGCTACACCTTC.

The CDR3 sequence: CASSPSGTGGEQYF. DNA for the CDR3: TGTGCCAGCAGCCCGTCCGGGACAGGGGGCGAGCAGTACTTC. The chain uses TRBV7-9 and TRBJ2-7; 11 positions match TRBD1. The CDR3 is 14 amino acids. The germline CDR1 and CDR2 sequences are SEHNR and FQNEAQ (reference sequence). Trimming removed 5 bases from V and 6 bases from J; junction bases left unmatched: 6.

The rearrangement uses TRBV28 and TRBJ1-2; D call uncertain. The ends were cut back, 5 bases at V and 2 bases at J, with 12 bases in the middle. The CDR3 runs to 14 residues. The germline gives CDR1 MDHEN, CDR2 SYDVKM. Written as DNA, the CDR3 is TGTGCCAGCAGTGGACCTCGGGAGAACTATGGCTACACCTTC. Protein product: CASSGPRENYGYTF.

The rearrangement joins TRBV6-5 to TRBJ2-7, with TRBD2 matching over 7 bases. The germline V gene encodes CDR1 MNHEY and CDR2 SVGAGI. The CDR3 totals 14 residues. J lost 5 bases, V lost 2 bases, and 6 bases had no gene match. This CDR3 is CASSYQRDLHEQYF. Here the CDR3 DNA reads TGTGCCAGCAGTTACCAGCGGGACCTCCACGAGCAGTACTTC.